A selection of T cell receptor beta chains follows, all from one sample in a study of blood T cell repertoires in COVID-19. Produced via immunoSEQ multiplex PCR; TCRdb's table is partial and in-frame only. This sample carries under 400,000 clones, roughly 90% of them seen once, and the ten largest clones take 2.9%. The specimen sequenced was peripheral blood. These receptors all stem from a young woman with COVID-19, enrolled during active disease. Both conserved end residues are part of each CDR3. Each record gives: J gene, V gene, D gene, clone size, CDR3 protein, CDR3 DNA. D genes are given only for firm matches. Part of the rows lack a size; the others show once, few, many or a class for expanded clones.

j_gene: TRBJ2-1; v_gene: TRBV29-1; d_gene: TRBD1; abundance: -; CDR3aa: CSVEPRGGQGRGMSYNEQFF; CDR3nt: TGCAGCGTTGAACCGCGAGGGGGACAGGGTAGAGGTATGTCCTACAATGAGCAGTTCTTC
j_gene: TRBJ2-1; v_gene: TRBV15; d_gene: -; abundance: -; CDR3aa: CATSRVQGNYNEQFF; CDR3nt: TGTGCCACCAGCAGAGTTCAGGGGAACTACAATGAGCAGTTCTTC
j_gene: TRBJ2-5; v_gene: TRBV5-1; d_gene: -; abundance: -; CDR3aa: CASSYLTGTGREETQYF; CDR3nt: TGCGCCAGCAGCTATTTGACCGGGACTGGACGAGAAGAGACCCAGTACTTC
j_gene: TRBJ1-2; v_gene: TRBV24-1; d_gene: -; abundance: -; CDR3aa: CATSDSRGGYGYTF; CDR3nt: TGTGCCACCAGTGATTCGAGGGGAGGCTATGGCTACACCTTC
j_gene: TRBJ2-7; v_gene: TRBV29-1; d_gene: -; abundance: -; CDR3aa: CSVEATGSYEQYF; CDR3nt: TGCAGCGTTGAAGCGACAGGCTCCTACGAGCAGTACTTC
j_gene: TRBJ2-3; v_gene: TRBV5-1; d_gene: -; abundance: -; CDR3aa: CASSPEGDSTDTQYF; CDR3nt: TGCGCCAGCAGCCCCGAGGGGGATAGCACAGATACGCAGTATTTT
j_gene: TRBJ2-1; v_gene: TRBV24-1; d_gene: TRBD1; abundance: -; CDR3aa: CATSDPLGQGAEQFF; CDR3nt: TGTGCCACCAGTGACCCACTGGGACAGGGGGCTGAGCAGTTCTTC
j_gene: TRBJ1-2; v_gene: TRBV27; d_gene: TRBD1; abundance: -; CDR3aa: CASSWEPGQGDGYTF; CDR3nt: TGTGCCAGCAGTTGGGAACCGGGACAGGGAGACGGCTACACCTTC
j_gene: TRBJ2-3; v_gene: TRBV7-7; d_gene: -; abundance: -; CDR3aa: CASSRSGGSDTQYF; CDR3nt: TGTGCCAGCAGCCGTTCAGGGGGGTCAGATACGCAGTATTTT
j_gene: TRBJ2-1; v_gene: TRBV7-9; d_gene: -; abundance: -; CDR3aa: CASSLSSSYNEQFF; CDR3nt: TGTGCCAGCAGCTTATCCAGTTCCTACAATGAGCAGTTCTTC
j_gene: TRBJ2-5; v_gene: TRBV5-4; d_gene: TRBD1; abundance: -; CDR3aa: CASSWGQLETQYF; CDR3nt: TGTGCCAGCAGCTGGGGACAGCTGGAGACCCAGTACTTC
j_gene: TRBJ1-5; v_gene: TRBV12-5; d_gene: TRBD1; abundance: -; CDR3aa: CASGLVLGQGGNQPQHF; CDR3nt: TGTGCTAGTGGTTTGGTACTGGGACAGGGGGGGAATCAGCCCCAGCATTTT
j_gene: TRBJ1-2; v_gene: TRBV6-1; d_gene: -; abundance: -; CDR3aa: CASSEDRGIPGYTF; CDR3nt: TGTGCCAGCAGTGAAGATCGGGGTATCCCTGGCTACACCTTC
j_gene: TRBJ1-3; v_gene: TRBV2; d_gene: -; abundance: once; CDR3aa: CASRELSSGNTIYF; CDR3nt: TGTGCCAGCAGGGAGTTGAGCTCTGGAAACACCATATATTTT
j_gene: TRBJ1-1; v_gene: TRBV28; d_gene: -; abundance: -; CDR3aa: CASSLGGALGNTEAFF; CDR3nt: TGTGCCAGCAGTTTGGGGGGGGCGCTGGGGAACACTGAAGCTTTCTTT
j_gene: TRBJ1-2; v_gene: TRBV5-1; d_gene: -; abundance: -; CDR3aa: CASSLRTDYGYTF; CDR3nt: TGCGCCAGCAGCTTGAGGACAGATTATGGCTACACCTTC
j_gene: TRBJ2-1; v_gene: TRBV12-5; d_gene: TRBD2; abundance: -; CDR3aa: CASGLVLTSGSDEQFF; CDR3nt: TGTGCTAGTGGTTTGGTACTGACTAGCGGGAGTGATGAGCAGTTCTTC
j_gene: TRBJ1-2; v_gene: TRBV7-6; d_gene: -; abundance: -; CDR3aa: CASSRDTRNANYGYTF; CDR3nt: TGTGCCAGCAGCCGGGACACTAGAAACGCTAACTATGGCTACACCTTC
j_gene: TRBJ2-7; v_gene: TRBV7-6; d_gene: -; abundance: -; CDR3aa: CASSLEGSGVGEQYF; CDR3nt: TGTGCCAGCAGCTTAGAAGGCTCGGGAGTTGGCGAGCAGTACTTC
j_gene: TRBJ2-5; v_gene: TRBV7-9; d_gene: -; abundance: -; CDR3aa: CASSLGAGPWETQYF; CDR3nt: TGTGCCAGCAGCTTAGGGGCAGGCCCTTGGGAGACCCAGTACTTC
j_gene: TRBJ2-7; v_gene: TRBV15; d_gene: TRBD1; abundance: -; CDR3aa: CATSREQGAYEQYF; CDR3nt: TGTGCCACCAGCAGAGAACAGGGGGCGTACGAGCAGTACTTC